The T cell receptor (beta chain) under discussion was sequenced for a study of T cells after yellow fever vaccination. Findings of the study overall: Reappearing after the booster were most of the clones from primary vaccination (about 96% CD4, 88% CD8).

TCRdb used MiXCR to reprocess the 5' RACE reads, holding one entry per CDR3 protein. The table has approximately 550,000 distinct CDR3 sequences, roughly 14% seen once. A few counts support this clonotype. Antigen specificity is unknown. This CDR3 comprises 13 residues. Germline V gives CDR1 DFQATT, CDR2 SNEGSKA (reference sequence). The germline V and J ends were trimmed by 1 base and 6 bases, with 10 bases remaining between them. The chain carries TRBV20-1 and TRBJ2-1; no clear D gene. The sample in question was PBMCs, obtained on the day of the yellow fever booster vaccination. The TCR was taken from a man aged 30 to 39 who received the YFV17D yellow fever vaccine. The CDR3 protein is CSARVQVGNEQFF. As DNA, the CDR3 is TGCAGTGCTAGAGTGCAGGTTGGCAATGAGCAGTTCTTC.